A selection of T cell receptor beta chains follows, all from one sample in a study of control samples from healthy donors and cancer patients. The method was immunoSEQ multiplex PCR; TCRdb's version includes in-frame clones alone and lacks a portion of them. The sample has about 130,000 clones; 92% are singletons. Sequencing was performed on blood. Receptors originate from a man younger than 35 in good health. Both conserved end residues are part of each CDR3. Each record gives: clone size, J gene, V gene, D gene, CDR3 DNA, CDR3 protein. A D gene is named only where the DNA matches it firmly. Not all rows give a size; the values are once, few, many and, for expanded clones, a class.

abundance: -; j_gene: TRBJ1-5; v_gene: TRBV7-9; d_gene: TRBD1; CDR3nt: TGTGCCAGCAGCACCGGACAGGACTACAATCAGCCCCAGCATTTT; CDR3aa: CASSTGQDYNQPQHF
abundance: -; j_gene: TRBJ2-7; v_gene: TRBV4-1; d_gene: TRBD1; CDR3nt: TGCGCCAGCAGCCATTACGGACAGGAACACGAGCAGTACTTC; CDR3aa: CASSHYGQEHEQYF
abundance: -; j_gene: TRBJ2-1; v_gene: TRBV7-6; d_gene: -; CDR3nt: TGTGCCAGCAGCTTAGGCAGGCCCAGCTCCTACAATGAGCAGTTCTTC; CDR3aa: CASSLGRPSSYNEQFF
abundance: -; j_gene: TRBJ2-1; v_gene: TRBV11-2; d_gene: -; CDR3nt: TGTGCCAGCAGCTCCTACAGGAATGAGCAGTTCTTC; CDR3aa: CASSSYRNEQFF
abundance: -; j_gene: TRBJ2-2; v_gene: TRBV10-3; d_gene: TRBD2; CDR3nt: TGTGCCATCAGTGAACCGACTAGCGCCGGGGACACCGGGGAGCTGTTTTTT; CDR3aa: CAISEPTSAGDTGELFF
abundance: -; j_gene: TRBJ1-6; v_gene: TRBV6-6; d_gene: -; CDR3nt: TGTGCCAGCATTTATTATAATTCACCCCTCCACTTT; CDR3aa: CASIYYNSPLHF
abundance: -; j_gene: TRBJ1-1; v_gene: TRBV4-2; d_gene: -; CDR3nt: TGTGCCAGCAGCCAAGTAGGCCAGTTAACCGAAGCTTTCTTT; CDR3aa: CASSQVGQLTEAFF
abundance: once; j_gene: TRBJ2-3; v_gene: TRBV4-1; d_gene: TRBD2; CDR3nt: TGCGCCAGCAGCCCGCTAGCGGCGCCCACAGATACGCAGTATTTT; CDR3aa: CASSPLAAPTDTQYF
abundance: -; j_gene: TRBJ1-2; v_gene: TRBV27; d_gene: TRBD1; CDR3nt: TGTGCCAGCAGGAGTCTGGGGACAGGGAATAATGGCTACACCTTC; CDR3aa: CASRSLGTGNNGYTF
abundance: -; j_gene: TRBJ1-6; v_gene: TRBV5-4; d_gene: -; CDR3nt: TGTGCCAGCAGCTTGTGGGGTTCACCCCTCCACTTT; CDR3aa: CASSLWGSPLHF
abundance: -; j_gene: TRBJ2-1; v_gene: TRBV30; d_gene: -; CDR3nt: TGTGCCTGGAAACTAGCAAGTGACAATGAGCAGTTCTTC; CDR3aa: CAWKLASDNEQFF
abundance: -; j_gene: TRBJ2-7; v_gene: TRBV9; d_gene: -; CDR3nt: TGTGCCAGCAGCGTACGGGCGGGGGCTACCCCCTACGAGCAGTACTTC; CDR3aa: CASSVRAGATPYEQYF
abundance: once; j_gene: TRBJ2-5; v_gene: TRBV10-1; d_gene: TRBD2; CDR3nt: TGCGCCAGCAGTGAGTTTGGATTAGCGGGGGGTGGGAAGACCCAGTACTTC; CDR3aa: CASSEFGLAGGGKTQYF
abundance: -; j_gene: TRBJ1-6; v_gene: TRBV6-5; d_gene: -; CDR3nt: TGTGCCAGCAGGGTCCAAATCGCTTCACCCCTCCACTTT; CDR3aa: CASRVQIASPLHF
abundance: -; j_gene: TRBJ1-2; v_gene: TRBV10-3; d_gene: -; CDR3nt: TGTGCCATCAAGGAGTTCTATGGCTACACCTTC; CDR3aa: CAIKEFYGYTF
abundance: -; j_gene: TRBJ1-1; v_gene: TRBV5-4; d_gene: TRBD1; CDR3nt: TGTGCCAGCAGCACAACAGGGGGCGCGGGCACTGAAGCTTTCTTT; CDR3aa: CASSTTGGAGTEAFF
abundance: -; j_gene: TRBJ1-4; v_gene: TRBV29-1; d_gene: -; CDR3nt: TGCAGCGTTGAAAGGTCAGATCAAGATGAAAAACTGTTTTTT; CDR3aa: CSVERSDQDEKLFF
abundance: -; j_gene: TRBJ1-5; v_gene: TRBV3-1/TRBV3-2; d_gene: TRBD1; CDR3nt: TGTGCCAGCAGCCCCCGCCCTGGCAGGGGGAAGGGTCAGCCCCAGCATTTT; CDR3aa: CASSPRPGRGKGQPQHF
abundance: -; j_gene: TRBJ2-3; v_gene: TRBV28; d_gene: -; CDR3nt: TGTGCCAGCAGAGTAGCGGAGGGCACAGATACGCAGTATTTT; CDR3aa: CASRVAEGTDTQYF
abundance: -; j_gene: TRBJ1-2; v_gene: TRBV6-5; d_gene: TRBD1; CDR3nt: TGTGCCAGCAGTCCTCCCGGGACAGGGATTGGCTACACCTTC; CDR3aa: CASSPPGTGIGYTF
abundance: once; j_gene: TRBJ2-7; v_gene: TRBV5-1; d_gene: -; CDR3nt: TGCGCCAGCAGCTTGGGAGGAGGGGACCACGAGCAGTACTTC; CDR3aa: CASSLGGGDHEQYF
abundance: once; j_gene: TRBJ1-2; v_gene: TRBV5-1; d_gene: TRBD1; CDR3nt: TGCGCCAGCGCCCGGGACAGGGTCGATGGCTACACCTTC; CDR3aa: CASARDRVDGYTF
abundance: -; j_gene: TRBJ1-5; v_gene: TRBV15; d_gene: -; CDR3nt: TGTGCCACCAGCAGAGATGTGGGGAGCAATCAGCCCCAGCATTTT; CDR3aa: CATSRDVGSNQPQHF
abundance: once; j_gene: TRBJ1-2; v_gene: TRBV12-3/TRBV12-4; d_gene: -; CDR3nt: TGTGCCAGCAGTCCCCGGCGGGGGATGGGCTACACCTTC; CDR3aa: CASSPRRGMGYTF
abundance: once; j_gene: TRBJ2-4; v_gene: TRBV3-1/TRBV3-2; d_gene: -; CDR3nt: TGTGCCAGCAGCCAAGGACAGTTAAACATTCAGTACTTC; CDR3aa: CASSQGQLNIQYF
abundance: -; j_gene: TRBJ1-2; v_gene: TRBV11-1; d_gene: -; CDR3nt: TGTGCCAGCAGCTTAGGGGTCGACAGATATGGCTACACCTTC; CDR3aa: CASSLGVDRYGYTF
abundance: -; j_gene: TRBJ1-2; v_gene: TRBV13; d_gene: -; CDR3nt: TGTGCCAGCAGCTCCCAGCTGACTGGCTACACCTTC; CDR3aa: CASSSQLTGYTF
abundance: -; j_gene: TRBJ1-5; v_gene: TRBV19; d_gene: -; CDR3nt: TGTGCCAGTAAGTTCGCAGGGGAACAGCCCCAGCATTTT; CDR3aa: CASKFAGEQPQHF
abundance: -; j_gene: TRBJ1-1; v_gene: TRBV2; d_gene: -; CDR3nt: TGTGCCAGCAGACTCAGGGCTAAGGGGACTGAAGCTTTCTTT; CDR3aa: CASRLRAKGTEAFF
abundance: -; j_gene: TRBJ2-7; v_gene: TRBV19; d_gene: TRBD1; CDR3nt: TGTGCCAGTAGTTTACGGACAGGGGGAGACTACGAGCAGTACTTC; CDR3aa: CASSLRTGGDYEQYF
abundance: -; j_gene: TRBJ1-6; v_gene: TRBV19; d_gene: TRBD1; CDR3nt: TGTGCCAGTAGTATAGCCGACAGGGTATTGAATTCACCCCTCCACTTT; CDR3aa: CASSIADRVLNSPLHF
abundance: -; j_gene: TRBJ1-3; v_gene: TRBV6-5; d_gene: -; CDR3nt: TGTGCCAGCAGATTGCGGGCTGGAAACACCATATATTTT; CDR3aa: CASRLRAGNTIYF
abundance: -; j_gene: TRBJ1-1; v_gene: TRBV5-5; d_gene: -; CDR3nt: TGTGCCAGCAGCTCGGCGGGTGGGTCGAACACTGAAGCTTTCTTT; CDR3aa: CASSSAGGSNTEAFF
abundance: -; j_gene: TRBJ2-2; v_gene: TRBV7-5; d_gene: -; CDR3nt: TGTGTCAGAAGCTTCCTCCTCCGAGGGCAGCGCGACCAGGACACCGGGGAGCTGTTTTTT; CDR3aa: CVRSFLLRGQRDQDTGELFF
abundance: -; j_gene: TRBJ1-4; v_gene: TRBV1; d_gene: -; CDR3nt: TGCACCAGCAGCCGTAAACAGGGTCCTAATGAAAAACTGTTTTTT; CDR3aa: CTSSRKQGPNEKLFF
abundance: -; j_gene: TRBJ1-1; v_gene: TRBV7-9; d_gene: TRBD1; CDR3nt: TGTGCCAGCAGCTGGGGGACAGGGGGTGTGTCCACTGAAGCTTTCTTT; CDR3aa: CASSWGTGGVSTEAFF
abundance: -; j_gene: TRBJ1-6; v_gene: TRBV10-2; d_gene: -; CDR3nt: TGCGCCAGCAGGGAATTCAGCAATTCACCCCTCCACTTT; CDR3aa: CASREFSNSPLHF
abundance: -; j_gene: TRBJ2-5; v_gene: TRBV7-9; d_gene: TRBD2; CDR3nt: TGTGCCAGCAGCTCGGGACTAGCGGGAGAGACCCAGTACTTC; CDR3aa: CASSSGLAGETQYF
abundance: -; j_gene: TRBJ1-3; v_gene: TRBV7-9; d_gene: TRBD1; CDR3nt: TGTGCCAGCAGCTTAGATACAGGGGTGAACACCATATATTTT; CDR3aa: CASSLDTGVNTIYF
abundance: -; j_gene: TRBJ1-1; v_gene: TRBV9; d_gene: TRBD1; CDR3nt: TGTGCCAGCAGCCCCCGGACAGGACTTAACACTGAAGCTTTCTTT; CDR3aa: CASSPRTGLNTEAFF
abundance: -; j_gene: TRBJ1-5; v_gene: TRBV6-6; d_gene: -; CDR3nt: TGTGCCAGCACCCTAAACCCGAACCAGCCCCAGCATTTT; CDR3aa: CASTLNPNQPQHF
abundance: -; j_gene: TRBJ1-1; v_gene: TRBV7-9; d_gene: -; CDR3nt: TGTGCCAGTACCGCGGGGTTGACTGAAGCTTTCTTT; CDR3aa: CASTAGLTEAFF
abundance: -; j_gene: TRBJ1-2; v_gene: TRBV7-2; d_gene: TRBD1; CDR3nt: TGTGCCAGCAGTAATCGCCCTTGGACAGGGGGCGTCTACACCTTC; CDR3aa: CASSNRPWTGGVYTF
abundance: -; j_gene: TRBJ2-7; v_gene: TRBV5-1; d_gene: -; CDR3nt: TGCGCCAGCAGCCCCCGACATCTCTCCTACGAGCAGTACTTC; CDR3aa: CASSPRHLSYEQYF
abundance: -; j_gene: TRBJ2-4; v_gene: TRBV10-2; d_gene: -; CDR3nt: TGCGCCAGCAGTGAGTCGGGCAGGCCTCTAGCCAAAAACATTCAGTACTTC; CDR3aa: CASSESGRPLAKNIQYF
abundance: -; j_gene: TRBJ2-7; v_gene: TRBV5-4; d_gene: TRBD2; CDR3nt: TGTGCCAGCAGCAAGGGACTAGCGGGGGGGCAACCCTACGAGCAGTACTTC; CDR3aa: CASSKGLAGGQPYEQYF
abundance: -; j_gene: TRBJ1-5; v_gene: TRBV28; d_gene: -; CDR3nt: TGTGCCAGCAGTAAACAGGTGTATAGCAATCAGCCCCAGCATTTT; CDR3aa: CASSKQVYSNQPQHF
abundance: -; j_gene: TRBJ1-2; v_gene: TRBV3-1/TRBV3-2; d_gene: -; CDR3nt: TGTGCCAGCAGCCAATTCGACCGCCAGGGCCCCTATGGCTACACCTTC; CDR3aa: CASSQFDRQGPYGYTF
abundance: -; j_gene: TRBJ2-1; v_gene: TRBV19; d_gene: TRBD1; CDR3nt: TGTGCCAGCCACCCCACAGGGGCCTCCCGGGACAATGAGCAGTTCTTC; CDR3aa: CASHPTGASRDNEQFF
abundance: -; j_gene: TRBJ1-5; v_gene: TRBV19; d_gene: TRBD1; CDR3nt: TGTGCCAGCACAGGGGCCGCTTCCAATCAGCCCCAGCATTTT; CDR3aa: CASTGAASNQPQHF
abundance: -; j_gene: TRBJ1-5; v_gene: TRBV15; d_gene: TRBD1; CDR3nt: TGTGCCACCACCTTGGACAGGGGGCTGCCCCAGCATTTT; CDR3aa: CATTLDRGLPQHF
abundance: -; j_gene: TRBJ2-5; v_gene: TRBV3-1/TRBV3-2; d_gene: TRBD2; CDR3nt: TGTGCCAGCAGCCATAGCGGGGGGGGGCCAGAGGAGACCCAGTACTTC; CDR3aa: CASSHSGGGPEETQYF
abundance: -; j_gene: TRBJ2-7; v_gene: TRBV9; d_gene: -; CDR3nt: TGTGCCAGCAGCGTAGAAGGGGGGGGTCTTACACCTCCCTACGAGCAGTACTTC; CDR3aa: CASSVEGGGLTPPYEQYF
abundance: -; j_gene: TRBJ1-3; v_gene: TRBV6-1; d_gene: -; CDR3nt: TGTGCCAGCAGTGAGAGACAGGCCAGCTCTGGAAACACCATATATTTT; CDR3aa: CASSERQASSGNTIYF
abundance: -; j_gene: TRBJ2-7; v_gene: TRBV5-6; d_gene: TRBD2; CDR3nt: TGTGCCAGCAGCTTAGCGGGGAGAGGCTACGAGCAGTACTTC; CDR3aa: CASSLAGRGYEQYF
abundance: -; j_gene: TRBJ2-3; v_gene: TRBV9; d_gene: TRBD2; CDR3nt: TGTGCCAGCAGCGCGGGACTAGAATTCACAGATACGCAGTATTTT; CDR3aa: CASSAGLEFTDTQYF
abundance: -; j_gene: TRBJ1-6; v_gene: TRBV12-3/TRBV12-4; d_gene: -; CDR3nt: TGTGCCAGCAGTTTTTTTGGTTCACCCCTCCACTTT; CDR3aa: CASSFFGSPLHF
abundance: -; j_gene: TRBJ2-7; v_gene: TRBV9; d_gene: -; CDR3nt: TGTGCCAGCAGCGTAGGGACAACCTCTGGCGAGCAGTACTTC; CDR3aa: CASSVGTTSGEQYF
abundance: -; j_gene: TRBJ2-3; v_gene: TRBV2; d_gene: TRBD2; CDR3nt: TGTGCCAGCAGCTCTCCACTTGCGGGGGGCTCAGATACGCAGTATTTT; CDR3aa: CASSSPLAGGSDTQYF
abundance: -; j_gene: TRBJ2-5; v_gene: TRBV18; d_gene: TRBD1; CDR3nt: TGTGCCAGCTCACCGCTGACAGGGGAGACCCAGTACTTC; CDR3aa: CASSPLTGETQYF